Each of the 22 T cell receptor beta chains below was sequenced from the same sample in a study of OX40 agonist ivuxolimab in advanced cancers. TCRdb's copy holds only in-frame clones and misses some; the assay was immunoSEQ multiplex PCR. The sample records roughly 35,000 clones, 82% being singletons. Sequencing was performed on CD4+ or CD8+ T cells sorted from blood, taken in a trial of the OX40 agonist ivuxolimab. These receptor sequences come from an adult with an advanced solid tumor such as melanoma, head and neck, liver or kidney cancer.

This clone was observed a single time. The chain links TRBV30 to TRBJ2-7; D is undetermined. V lost 2 bases and J lost 3, with 5 bases in between. The CDR3 is made up of 11 amino acids. Looked up from germline, CDR1 is GTSNPN and CDR2 is SVGIG (reference sequence). The CDR3, as DNA: TGTGCCTGGAGTCCTCTCTACGAGCAGTACTTC. Translated, it gives CAWSPLYEQYF. The complete variable domain, with remaining parts taken from reference TRBV30 and TRBJ2-7, reads SQTIHQWPATLVQPVGSPLSLECTVEGTSNPNLYWYRQAAGRGLQLLFYSVGIGQISSEVPQNLSASRPQDRQFILSSKKLLLSDSGFYLCAWSPLYEQYFGPGTRLTVT.

The V gene is TRBV27, the J gene TRBJ2-7; 9 bases agree with TRBD1. The CDR3 length is 15 residues. Germline V CDR1 and CDR2: MNHEY, SMNVEV (reference sequence). V trimming: 4 bases; J trimming: 5 bases; junction bases outside the gene matches: 9. CDR3 in DNA: TGTGCCAGCAGTTCCTGGTGGACAGGGGTCGACGAGCAGTACTTC. Protein sequence: CASSSWWTGVDEQYF.

The gene calls are TRBV7-8 and TRBJ1-5; no definite D call. The CDR3 has 15 amino acids. Between the trimmed V and J ends, which lost 5 bases and 0 bases, there was a span of 11 bases. Germline V gene data show CDR1 as SGHVS and CDR2 as FQNEAQ. The CDR3 DNA follows: TGTGCCAGCAGCCTCACGGGGAATAGCAATCAGCCCCAGCATTTT. It encodes CASSLTGNSNQPQHF. The entire variable domain, with the rest obtained from reference TRBV7-8 and TRBJ1-5, is as follows: GAGVSQSPRYKVAKRGQDVALRCDPISGHVSLFWYQQALGQGPEFLTYFQNEAQLDKSGLPSDRFFAERPEGSVSTLKIQRTQQEDSAVYLCASSLTGNSNQPQHFGDGTRLSIL.

The rearrangement links TRBV7-2 to TRBJ1-5, with D maybe TRBD1 (6 bases). V lost 0 bases and J lost 7, with 13 bases in between. Germline values: CDR1 SGHTA, CDR2 FQGNSA. The CDR3 is made up of 15 amino acids. The CDR3 sequence: CASSLARGAKQPQHF. The CDR3 DNA follows: TGTGCCAGCAGCTTAGCCCGGGGGGCGAAGCAGCCCCAGCATTTT.

The chain is built from TRBV9 and TRBJ2-5; D gene unclear. This CDR3 is 14 amino acids long. V shed 3 bases and J shed 0 bases, with 9 bases lying between them. Germline values: CDR1 SGDLS, CDR2 YYNGEE. The CDR3 nucleotides are TGTGCCAGCAGCGCTTACGGGTACCAAGAGACCCAGTACTTC. Amino acid sequence: CASSAYGYQETQYF.

V and J are TRBV14 and TRBJ2-5; weak D call: TRBD2 (6 bases). V was pared by 3 bases and J by 5 bases, with 13 bases between. The germline V gene has CDR1 SGHDN and CDR2 FVKESK. The CDR3 consists of 14 residues. This CDR3 is CASSHSEGRETQYF. For the CDR3, the DNA is TGTGCCAGCAGCCACTCGGAGGGACGGGAGACCCAGTACTTC. Variable domain in full (rest from reference TRBV14 and TRBJ2-5): EAGVTQFPSHSVIEKGQTVTLRCDPISGHDNLYWYRRVMGKEIKFLLHFVKESKQDESGMPNNRFLAERTGGTYSTLKVQPAELEDSGVYFCASSHSEGRETQYFGPGTRLLVL.

V usage is TRBV6-5 and J usage is TRBJ1-6; D ambiguous. Trimming pared 0 bases from V and 6 bases from J, leaving 9 bases between. The V gene's germline CDR1 is MNHEY and CDR2 SVGAGI. CDR3 length: 15 residues. The CDR3 sequence: CASSYSIHINSPLHF. In nucleotides, the CDR3 is TGTGCCAGCAGTTACTCGATTCATATTAATTCACCCCTCCACTTT.

The chain employs TRBV19 and TRBJ2-2; possible D gene TRBD1, 5 bases. This CDR3 is built from 13 residues. CDR1 and CDR2 from the germline V gene are LNHDA and SQIVND (reference sequence). Trimming removed 6 bases from V and 5 bases from J, with 10 bases in between. The CDR3 DNA is TGTGCCAGTAGGCTAAAGGGGACCGGGGAGCTGTTTTTT. This codes for CASRLKGTGELFF.

This clone occurred a few times. This rearrangement joins TRBV7-2 to TRBJ2-5, with 8 bases lining up with TRBD2. The V gene's germline CDR1 is SGHTA and CDR2 FQGNSA. With 1 base clipped from V and 1 base from J, the junction kept 2 bases outside the gene matches. The length of the CDR3 is 15 residues. The CDR3 here is CASSLGAGVQETQYF. The CDR3 nucleotides read TGTGCCAGCAGCTTAGGAGCGGGGGTCCAAGAGACCCAGTACTTC. The full variable domain, rest sourced from reference TRBV7-2 and TRBJ2-5, is GAGVSQSPSNKVTEKGKDVELRCDPISGHTALYWYRQSLGQGLEFLIYFQGNSAPDKSGLPSDRFSAERTGGSVSTLTIQRTQQEDSAVYLCASSLGAGVQETQYFGPGTRLLVL.

J is TRBJ2-3 and V is TRBV4-3; the D gene is possibly TRBD1 (6 bases). There are 16 residues in the CDR3. The germline V gene encodes CDR1 LGHNA and CDR2 YSLEER. The V end was cut by 3 bases, the J end by 2 bases, with 15 bases between. CDR3 nucleotides: TGCGCCAGCAGCCAGCTAACCGGGACAACCACAGATACGCAGTATTTT. Amino acid sequence: CASSQLTGTTTDTQYF.

The chain links TRBV5-1 to TRBJ1-1, with D possibly matching TRBD1 (5 bases). This CDR3 contains 15 residues. Deletions cut 0 bases from V and 3 bases from J, with 12 bases between. CDR1 is SGHRS, CDR2 YFSETQ, per germline. The CDR3 bases are TGCGCCAGCAGCTTGGAGGAGGGGCTGGACACTGAAGCTTTCTTT. It codes for CASSLEEGLDTEAFF. The full variable domain, completed using reference TRBV5-1 and TRBJ1-1, is KAGVTQTPRYLIKTRGQQVTLSCSPISGHRSVSWYQQTPGQGLQFLFEYFSETQRNKGNFPGRFSGRQFSNSRSEMNVSTLELGDSALYLCASSLEEGLDTEAFFGQGTRLTVV.

The gene calls are TRBV6-6 and TRBJ1-6; D is unresolved. The V gene's germline CDR1 is MNHNY and CDR2 SVGAGI (reference sequence). V was shortened by 6 bases and J by 7 bases, with 10 bases between the two germline ends. There are 13 residues in the CDR3. The CDR3 sequence: CASSSRPNSPLHF. The DNA of the CDR3 is TGTGCCAGCAGCTCCCGGCCAAATTCACCCCTCCACTTT.

The rearrangement links TRBV5-5 to TRBJ1-1; D remains ambiguous. V was pared by 3 bases and J by 1 base, with 13 bases between. This CDR3 is built from 15 residues. The germline CDR1 and CDR2 sequences are SGHKS and YYEKEE (reference sequence). In DNA form, the CDR3 reads TGTGCCAGCAGCTCCGGACCTTTCGGGAACACTGAAGCTTTCTTT. Translation gives CASSSGPFGNTEAFF.

For the CDR3, the DNA is TGCGCCAGCAGCTTGAATCAAGGGTCGGAGCAGTACTTC. It specifies CASSLNQGSEQYF. The chain links TRBV5-1 to TRBJ2-7; D is undetermined. This CDR3 is 13 amino acids long. The ends were cut back, 1 base at V and 7 bases at J, with 12 bases in the middle. The germline V gene has CDR1 SGHRS and CDR2 YFSETQ.

This chain joins TRBV18 and TRBJ2-2; 11 bases fit TRBD1. V shed 3 bases, J shed 6 bases, and the junction held 9 bases outside the gene matches. This CDR3 region has 17 residues. Per the germline V gene, CDR1 is KGHSH and CDR2 is LQKENI. The CDR3 spells CASSPPNRDRGSGELFF. The DNA of the CDR3 is TGTGCCAGCTCACCCCCAAACCGGGACAGGGGGTCCGGGGAGCTGTTTTTT.

In this sample, this clone turned up a few times. This chain links TRBV4-3 with TRBJ2-5; TRBD1 or TRBD2 may be the D gene (6 bases each). CDR3 length equals 15 residues. V was cut by 0 bases and J by 2 bases, with 10 bases left in between. CDR1 and CDR2 (germline): LGHNA, YSLEER. CDR3 nucleotides: TGCGCCAGCAGCCAAGATCGGGGGCTACAAGAGACCCAGTACTTC. It is translated as CASSQDRGLQETQYF.

This rearrangement joins TRBV7-2 to TRBJ1-4; D ambiguous. Germline V CDR1 and CDR2: SGHTA, FQGNSA. Between the trimmed V and J ends, which lost 4 bases and 1 base, there was a span of 7 bases. The CDR3 has 14 residues. The chain's CDR3 is CASSSLGTNEKLFF. The CDR3 coding sequence is TGTGCCAGCAGCTCGTTGGGAACTAATGAAAAACTGTTTTTT.

This chain connects TRBV4-1 to TRBJ1-4, with a weak D call TRBD1 (6 bases). Germline V gene data show CDR1 as MGHRA and CDR2 as YSYEKL. The CDR3 length is 15 residues. The V and J ends lost 1 base and 7 bases respectively, with 13 bases between them. The chain's CDR3 is CASSQVGGLGEKLFF. In nucleotides, the CDR3 is TGCGCCAGCAGCCAAGTCGGGGGGCTCGGTGAAAAACTGTTTTTT.

This clone appeared a few times. V is TRBV7-8 and J is TRBJ1-2; D gene ambiguous. V dropped 3 bases and J dropped 3 bases, with 11 bases sitting between them. In germline, CDR1 is SGHVS, CDR2 FQNEAQ. This CDR3 is 14 amino acids long. This CDR3 reads CASSFRGRDYGYTF. CDR3 in DNA: TGTGCCAGCAGCTTTCGGGGAAGGGACTATGGCTACACCTTC.

CDR3 sequence reads: CASSLYGGQSYNEQFF. CDR3 nucleotides: TGCGCCAGCAGCTTGTACGGGGGGCAGTCGTACAATGAGCAGTTCTTC. The rearrangement links TRBV5-1 to TRBJ2-1, with D perhaps matching TRBD2 (7 bases). Germline lookup yields CDR1 SGHRS and CDR2 YFSETQ. The CDR3 consists of 16 residues. V shed 1 base and J shed 4 bases, with 15 bases lying between them.

This rearrangement joins TRBV7-2 to TRBJ2-5; D is possibly TRBD2 (6 bases). The DNA end favors TRBJ2-7, so the J call may be wrong. This CDR3 region has 15 residues. Germline lookup yields CDR1 SGHTA and CDR2 FQGNSA. CDR3 sequence (DNA): TGTGCCAGCAGCTCGGGACTTTCATATACCTACGAGCAGTACTTC. It translates to CASSSGLSYTYEQYF.

This clone came up once. The V gene is TRBV2, the J gene TRBJ1-5; D gene unclear. The CDR3 runs 16 residues. The germline V gene has CDR1 SNHLY and CDR2 FYNNEI. Trimming shortened V by 8 bases and J by 2 bases, and 19 bases separated the two germline ends. The CDR3 here is CASSRETGPRNQPQHF. The CDR3, as DNA: TGTGCCAGCTCCCGTGAGACCGGACCTCGCAATCAGCCCCAGCATTTT.